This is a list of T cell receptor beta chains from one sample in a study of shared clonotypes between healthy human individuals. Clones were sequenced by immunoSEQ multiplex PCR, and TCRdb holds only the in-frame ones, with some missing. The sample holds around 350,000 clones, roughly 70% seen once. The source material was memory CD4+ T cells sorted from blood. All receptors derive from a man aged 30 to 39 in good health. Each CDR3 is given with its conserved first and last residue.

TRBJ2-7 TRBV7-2 CASSLVGDEQYF
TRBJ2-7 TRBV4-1 CASSQRQGTSYEQYF
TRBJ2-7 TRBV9 CASSVRTSGRASYEQYF
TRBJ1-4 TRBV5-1 CASSPEGVANEKLFF
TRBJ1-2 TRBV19 CASSGSDRGSSPTIGDYGYTF
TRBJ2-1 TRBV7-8 CASTERSGTYNEQFF
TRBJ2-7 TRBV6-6 CASSYSGRAEEQYF
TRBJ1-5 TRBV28 CASSPPGLVNQPQHF
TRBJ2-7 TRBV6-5 CASRSTGSSYEQYF
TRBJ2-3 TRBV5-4 CASRVWGPDTQYF
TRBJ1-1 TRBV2 CASETGETTGARLAFF
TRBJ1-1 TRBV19 CASSIRGYTEAFF
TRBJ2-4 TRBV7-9 CASTRGEGLAKNIQYF
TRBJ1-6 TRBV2 CASSGDREGNSPLHF
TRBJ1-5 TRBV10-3 CAISESGRGENQPQHF
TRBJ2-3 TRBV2 CASRGGLGSDTQYF
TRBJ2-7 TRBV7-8 CASSFSAGEQYF
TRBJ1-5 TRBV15 CATSGSLQGPNQPQHF
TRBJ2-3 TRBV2 CASSSQLAELTDTQYF
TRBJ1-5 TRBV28 CASSLGNQPQHF
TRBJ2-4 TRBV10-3 CAISPWDRGTKNIQYF
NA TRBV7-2 CASSLMKRTEQYF
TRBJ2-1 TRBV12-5 CASGLVNEQFF
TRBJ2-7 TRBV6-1 CASSSATDREQYF
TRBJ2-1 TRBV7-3 CASSSRTSGEQFF
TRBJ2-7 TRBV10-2 CASSEEGPTSFYEQYF
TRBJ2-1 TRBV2 CASNRLAGDNNEQFF
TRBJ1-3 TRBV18 CASSPSTVSGNTIYF
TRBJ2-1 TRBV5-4 CASSSRLAGAVHEQFF
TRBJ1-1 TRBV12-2 CASRLMGGGNTEAFF
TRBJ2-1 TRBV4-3 CASSQEGMGQYNEQFF
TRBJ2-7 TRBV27 CASSLRDRGAYEQYF
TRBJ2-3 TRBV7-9 CASTGTSDADTQYF
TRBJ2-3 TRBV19 CASREGASDTQYF
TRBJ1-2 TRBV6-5 CASSESGGYTF
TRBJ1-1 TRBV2 CASSEYRNTEAFF
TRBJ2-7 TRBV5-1 CASSGGQGALREQYF
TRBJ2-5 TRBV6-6 CASSALETQYF
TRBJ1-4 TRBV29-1 CSVGSGLRGEKLFF
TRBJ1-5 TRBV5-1 CASSLGSEIGQPQHF
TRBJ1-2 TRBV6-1 CASSETQNYGYTF
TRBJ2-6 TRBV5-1 CASSSDFSGANVLTF
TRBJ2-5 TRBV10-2 CASSRPNQETQYF
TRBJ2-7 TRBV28 CASRRQQRGSYEQYF
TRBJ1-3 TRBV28 CASSQDNRAGNTIYF
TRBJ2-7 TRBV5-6 CASSFRARDEQYF
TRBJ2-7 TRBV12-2 CASRLTGEVYEQYF
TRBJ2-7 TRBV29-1 CSVEGWREGTYEQYF
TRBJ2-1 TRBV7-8 CASSKIGTHLLNEQFF
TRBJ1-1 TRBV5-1 CASSETGTGFTEAFF
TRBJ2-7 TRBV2 CASSEDAVNEQYF
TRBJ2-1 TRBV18 CASLGRDEQFF
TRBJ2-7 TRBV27 CASSLSFVGQGTMYF
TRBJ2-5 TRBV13 CASSHRPARVETQYF
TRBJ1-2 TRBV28 CASADTVHYGYTF
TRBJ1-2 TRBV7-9 CASSFGDRVIYGYTF
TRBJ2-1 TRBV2 CASSEGGTGLYNEQFF
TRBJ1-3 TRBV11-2 CASSPLGINSGNTIYF
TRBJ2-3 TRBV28 CASSLLVGTQYF